This section outlines one T cell receptor (beta chain) sequence together with its context. Its antigen is undetermined. The entry originates in a study of beta chain features in type 1 diabetes. Whole-study findings and limits: VDJ junctions in type 1 diabetes patients carried more deletions and fewer insertions. PCR may have favored shorter templates equally in patients and controls. Type 1 diabetes patients had moderately but significantly shorter TCRB CDR3s in all four CD4+ subsets.

Unmatched junction bases numbered 7, after V lost 4 bases and J lost 7 bases. Per the germline V gene, CDR1 is SGHAT and CDR2 is FQNNGV. CDR3 length: 14 amino acids. CD45RO/CCR7/CD25/CD127/CD95/CD27 separated CD4+ naive, central memory, regulatory and stem cell-like memory cells by sorting. The investigators reverse transcribed all of the isolated RNA, so they sequenced expressed TCRB transcripts. TCRdb's copy holds only in-frame clones and misses some; the assay was immunoSEQ multiplex PCR. Among 250,000 to 350,000 clones listed, 14% were seen once. The receptor was derived from a man younger than 40 in good health. Sequencing used central memory CD4+ T cells from blood. This chain connects TRBV11-2 to TRBJ2-1; 7 bases are a match to TRBD2. In DNA, the CDR3 is TGTGCCAGCAGCTCTGGACTAGAAGGAAATGAGCAGTTCTTC. Its translation is CASSSGLEGNEQFF.